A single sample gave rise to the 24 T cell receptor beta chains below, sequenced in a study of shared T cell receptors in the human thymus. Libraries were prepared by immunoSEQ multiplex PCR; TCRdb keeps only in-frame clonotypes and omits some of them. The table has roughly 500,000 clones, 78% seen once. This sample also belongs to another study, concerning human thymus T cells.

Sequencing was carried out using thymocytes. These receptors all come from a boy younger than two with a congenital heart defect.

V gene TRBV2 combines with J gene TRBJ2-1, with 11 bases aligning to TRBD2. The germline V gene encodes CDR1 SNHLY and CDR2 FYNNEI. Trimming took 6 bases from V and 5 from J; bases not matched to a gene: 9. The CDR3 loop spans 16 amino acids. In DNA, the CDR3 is TGTGCCAGCAGCGCAATCGGACTAGCGGGTAACAATGAGCAGTTCTTC. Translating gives CASSAIGLAGNNEQFF.

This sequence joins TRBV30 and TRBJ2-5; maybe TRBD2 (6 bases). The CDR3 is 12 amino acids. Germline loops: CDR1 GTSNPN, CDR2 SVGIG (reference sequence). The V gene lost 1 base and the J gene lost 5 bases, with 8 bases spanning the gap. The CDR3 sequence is CAWSEGRETQYF. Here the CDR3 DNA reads TGTGCCTGGAGTGAAGGGAGGGAGACCCAGTACTTC.

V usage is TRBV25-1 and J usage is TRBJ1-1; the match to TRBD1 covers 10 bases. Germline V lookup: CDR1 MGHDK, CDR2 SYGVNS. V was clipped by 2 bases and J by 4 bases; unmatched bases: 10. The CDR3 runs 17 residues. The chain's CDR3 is CASSEGGRTGGITEAFF. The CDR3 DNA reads TGTGCCAGCAGTGAAGGGGGCCGGACAGGGGGTATCACTGAAGCTTTCTTT.

For the CDR3, the DNA is TGTGCCAGCGGTAGCGGGAGTTTCTACGAGCAGTACTTC. Translation gives CASGSGSFYEQYF. The chain employs TRBV5-4 and TRBJ2-7, with 9 bases that match TRBD2. Looked up from germline, CDR1 is SGHNT and CDR2 is YYREEE (reference sequence). With 7 bases clipped from V and 3 bases from J, the junction kept 5 bases outside the gene matches. The CDR3 contains 13 residues.

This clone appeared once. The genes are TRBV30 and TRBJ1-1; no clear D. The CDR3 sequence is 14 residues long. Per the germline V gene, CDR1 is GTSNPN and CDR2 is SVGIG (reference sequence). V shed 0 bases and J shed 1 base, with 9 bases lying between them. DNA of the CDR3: TGTGCCTGGAGTGTCGGGGAAGGGAACACTGAAGCTTTCTTT. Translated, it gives CAWSVGEGNTEAFF.

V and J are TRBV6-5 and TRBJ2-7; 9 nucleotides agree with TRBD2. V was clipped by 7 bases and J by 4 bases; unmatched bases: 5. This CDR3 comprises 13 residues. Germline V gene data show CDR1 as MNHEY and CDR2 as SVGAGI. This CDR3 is CASTAGGPYEQYF. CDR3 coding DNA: TGTGCCAGCACGGCGGGAGGGCCTTACGAGCAGTACTTC.

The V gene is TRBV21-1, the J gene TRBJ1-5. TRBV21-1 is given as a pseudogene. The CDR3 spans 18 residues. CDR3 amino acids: CASSKLRRGGDSNQPQHF. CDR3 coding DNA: TGTGCCAGCAGCAAGCTGAGGAGGGGGGGGGATAGCAATCAGCCCCAGCATTTT.

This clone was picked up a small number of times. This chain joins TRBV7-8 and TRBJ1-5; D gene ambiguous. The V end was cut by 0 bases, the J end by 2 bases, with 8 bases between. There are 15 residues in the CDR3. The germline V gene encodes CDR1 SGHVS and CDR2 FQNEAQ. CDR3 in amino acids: CASSLAAGRNQPQHF. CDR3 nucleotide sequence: TGTGCCAGCAGCTTAGCGGCAGGCCGCAATCAGCCCCAGCATTTT.

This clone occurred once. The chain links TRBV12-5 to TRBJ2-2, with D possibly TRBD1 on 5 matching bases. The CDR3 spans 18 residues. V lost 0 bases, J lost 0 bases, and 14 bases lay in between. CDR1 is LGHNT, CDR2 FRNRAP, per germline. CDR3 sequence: CASGLVLGHLTNTGELFF. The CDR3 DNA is TGTGCTAGTGGTTTGGTACTCGGACACCTTACGAACACCGGGGAGCTGTTTTTT. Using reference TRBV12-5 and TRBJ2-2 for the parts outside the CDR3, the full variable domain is DARVTQTPRHKVTEMGQEVTMRCQPILGHNTVFWYRQTMMQGLELLAYFRNRAPLDDSGMPKDRFSAEMPDATLATLKIQPSEPRDSAVYFCASGLVLGHLTNTGELFFGEGSRLTVL.

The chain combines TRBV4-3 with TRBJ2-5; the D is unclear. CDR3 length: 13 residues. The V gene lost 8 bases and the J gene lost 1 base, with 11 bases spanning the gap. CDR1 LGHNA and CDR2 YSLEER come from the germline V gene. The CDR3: CASSRQAQETQYF. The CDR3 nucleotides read TGCGCCAGCTCCCGGCAGGCCCAAGAGACCCAGTACTTC.

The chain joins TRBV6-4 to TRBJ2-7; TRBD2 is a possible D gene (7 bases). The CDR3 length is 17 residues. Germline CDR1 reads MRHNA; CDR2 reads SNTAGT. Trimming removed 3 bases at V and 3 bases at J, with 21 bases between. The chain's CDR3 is CASSEVAGREGVYEQYF. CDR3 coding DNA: TGTGCCAGCAGTGAGGTGGCGGGAAGGGAGGGGGTCTACGAGCAGTACTTC.

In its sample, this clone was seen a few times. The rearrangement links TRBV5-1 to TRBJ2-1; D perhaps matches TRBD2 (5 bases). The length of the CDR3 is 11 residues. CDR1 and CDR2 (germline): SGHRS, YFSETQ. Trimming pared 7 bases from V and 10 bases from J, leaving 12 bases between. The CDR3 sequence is CASRTAGEQFF. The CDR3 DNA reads TGCGCCAGCCGGACCGCGGGCGAGCAGTTCTTC. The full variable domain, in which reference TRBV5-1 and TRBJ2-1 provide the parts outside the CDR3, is KAGVTQTPRYLIKTRGQQVTLSCSPISGHRSVSWYQQTPGQGLQFLFEYFSETQRNKGNFPGRFSGRQFSNSRSEMNVSTLELGDSALYLCASRTAGEQFFGPGTRLTVL.

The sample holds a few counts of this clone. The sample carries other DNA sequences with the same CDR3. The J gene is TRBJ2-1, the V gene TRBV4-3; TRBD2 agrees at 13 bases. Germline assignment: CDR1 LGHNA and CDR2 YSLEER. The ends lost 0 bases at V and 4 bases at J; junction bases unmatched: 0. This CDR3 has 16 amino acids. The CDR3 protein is CASSQEGLAGYNEQFF. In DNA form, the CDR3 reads TGCGCCAGCAGCCAAGAGGGACTAGCGGGGTACAATGAGCAGTTCTTC.

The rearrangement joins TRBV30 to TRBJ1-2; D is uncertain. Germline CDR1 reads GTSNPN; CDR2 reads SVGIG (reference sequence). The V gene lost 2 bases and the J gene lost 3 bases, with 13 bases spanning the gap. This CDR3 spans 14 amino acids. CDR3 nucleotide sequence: TGTGCCTGGAGTTCCCCAGACGGGGACTATGGCTACACCTTC. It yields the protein CAWSSPDGDYGYTF.

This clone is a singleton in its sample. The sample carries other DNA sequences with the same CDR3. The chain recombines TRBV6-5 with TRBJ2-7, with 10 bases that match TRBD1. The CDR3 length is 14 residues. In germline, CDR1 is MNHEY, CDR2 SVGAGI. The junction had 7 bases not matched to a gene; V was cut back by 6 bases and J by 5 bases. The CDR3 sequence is CASSPGTGVHEQYF. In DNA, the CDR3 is TGTGCCAGCAGCCCCGGGACAGGGGTCCACGAGCAGTACTTC.

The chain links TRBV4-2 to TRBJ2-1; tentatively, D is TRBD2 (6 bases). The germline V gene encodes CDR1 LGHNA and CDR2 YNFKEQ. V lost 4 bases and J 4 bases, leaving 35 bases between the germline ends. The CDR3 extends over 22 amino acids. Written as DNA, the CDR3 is TGTGCCAGCAGCCTTGGACTAAAACTAGCCATTACAAAGGGTCGGATTTACAATGAGCAGTTCTTC. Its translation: CASSLGLKLAITKGRIYNEQFF.

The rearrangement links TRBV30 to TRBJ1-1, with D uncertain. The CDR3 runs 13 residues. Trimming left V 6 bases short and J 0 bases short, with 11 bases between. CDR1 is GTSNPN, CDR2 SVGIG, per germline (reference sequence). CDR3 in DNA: TGTGCCTGCGGCCGGGAGATGAACACTGAAGCTTTCTTT. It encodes CACGREMNTEAFF.

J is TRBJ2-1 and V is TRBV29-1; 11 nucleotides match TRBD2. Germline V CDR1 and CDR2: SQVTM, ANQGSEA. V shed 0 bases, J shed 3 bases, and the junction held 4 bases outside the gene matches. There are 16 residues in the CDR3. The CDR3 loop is CSVEDPGTSGYNEQFF. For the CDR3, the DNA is TGCAGCGTTGAAGATCCCGGGACTAGCGGCTACAATGAGCAGTTCTTC.

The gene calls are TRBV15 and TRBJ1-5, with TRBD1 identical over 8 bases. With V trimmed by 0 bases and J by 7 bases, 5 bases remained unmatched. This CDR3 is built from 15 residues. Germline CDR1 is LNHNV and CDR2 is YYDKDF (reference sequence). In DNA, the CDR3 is TGTGCCACCAGCAGAGACAGGGGGCGCGTACAGCCCCAGCATTTT. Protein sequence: CATSRDRGRVQPQHF.

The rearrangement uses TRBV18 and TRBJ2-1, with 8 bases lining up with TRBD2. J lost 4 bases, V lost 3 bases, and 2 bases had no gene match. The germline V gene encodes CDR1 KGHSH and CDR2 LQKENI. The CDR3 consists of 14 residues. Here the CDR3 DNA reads TGTGCCAGCTCACCCTTAGCGGGGTACAATGAGCAGTTCTTC. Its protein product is CASSPLAGYNEQFF.

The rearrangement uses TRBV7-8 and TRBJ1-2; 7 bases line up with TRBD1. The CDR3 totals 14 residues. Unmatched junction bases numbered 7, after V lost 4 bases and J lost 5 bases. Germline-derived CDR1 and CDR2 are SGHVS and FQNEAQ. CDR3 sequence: CASSSDRVRYGYTF. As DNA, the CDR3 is TGTGCCAGCAGCTCTGACAGGGTCAGGTATGGCTACACCTTC. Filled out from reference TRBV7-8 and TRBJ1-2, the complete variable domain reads GAGVSQSPRYKVAKRGQDVALRCDPISGHVSLFWYQQALGQGPEFLTYFQNEAQLDKSGLPSDRFFAERPEGSVSTLKIQRTQQEDSAVYLCASSSDRVRYGYTFGSGTRLTVV.

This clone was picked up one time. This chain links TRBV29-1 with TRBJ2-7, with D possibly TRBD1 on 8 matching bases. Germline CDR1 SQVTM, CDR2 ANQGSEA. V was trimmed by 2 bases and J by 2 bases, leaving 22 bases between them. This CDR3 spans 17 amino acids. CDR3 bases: TGCAGCGTTGAAAGGGGGGGAAGGGCAGGGGGCCCCTACGAGCAGTACTTC. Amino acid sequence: CSVERGGRAGGPYEQYF.

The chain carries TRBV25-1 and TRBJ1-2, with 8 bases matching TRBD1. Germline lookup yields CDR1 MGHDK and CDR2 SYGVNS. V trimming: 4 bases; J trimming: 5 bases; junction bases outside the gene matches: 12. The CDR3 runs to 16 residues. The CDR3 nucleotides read TGTGCCAGCAGTGCGGACAGGGTGGTGGGAGGGTATGGCTACACCTTC. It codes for CASSADRVVGGYGYTF.

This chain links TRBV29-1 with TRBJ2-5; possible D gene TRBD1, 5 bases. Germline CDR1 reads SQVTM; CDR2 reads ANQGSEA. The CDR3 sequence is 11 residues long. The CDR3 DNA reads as TGCAGGCCCCGATGGGGCGAGACCCAGTACTTC. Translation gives CRPRWGETQYF.